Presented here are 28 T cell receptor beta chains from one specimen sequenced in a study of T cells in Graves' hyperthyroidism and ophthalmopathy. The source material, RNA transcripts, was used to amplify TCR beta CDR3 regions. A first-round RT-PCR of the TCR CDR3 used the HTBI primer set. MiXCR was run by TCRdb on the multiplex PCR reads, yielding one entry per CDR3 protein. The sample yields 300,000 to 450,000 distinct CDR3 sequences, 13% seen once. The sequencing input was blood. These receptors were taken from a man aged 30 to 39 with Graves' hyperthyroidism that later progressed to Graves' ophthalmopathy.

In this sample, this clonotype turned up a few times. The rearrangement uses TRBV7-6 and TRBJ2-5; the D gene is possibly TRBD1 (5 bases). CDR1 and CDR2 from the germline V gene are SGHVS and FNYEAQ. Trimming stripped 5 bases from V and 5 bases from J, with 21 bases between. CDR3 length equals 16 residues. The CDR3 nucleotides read TGTGCCAGCAGCCTACAGAGTACCCAGGGTAGGGAGACCCAGTACTTC. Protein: CASSLQSTQGRETQYF. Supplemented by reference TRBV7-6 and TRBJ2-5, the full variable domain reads GAGVSQSPRYKVTKRGQDVALRCDPISGHVSLYWYRQALGQGPEFLTYFNYEAQQDKSGLPNDRFSAERPEGSISTLTIQRTEQRDSAMYRCASSLQSTQGRETQYFGPGTRLLVL.

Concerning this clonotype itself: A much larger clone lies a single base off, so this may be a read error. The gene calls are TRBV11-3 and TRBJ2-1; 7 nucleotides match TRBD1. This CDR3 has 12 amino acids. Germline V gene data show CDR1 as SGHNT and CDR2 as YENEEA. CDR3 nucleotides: TGTGCCGGCAGCCAGACAGGGTATGAGCAGTTCTTC. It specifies CAGSQTGYEQFF.

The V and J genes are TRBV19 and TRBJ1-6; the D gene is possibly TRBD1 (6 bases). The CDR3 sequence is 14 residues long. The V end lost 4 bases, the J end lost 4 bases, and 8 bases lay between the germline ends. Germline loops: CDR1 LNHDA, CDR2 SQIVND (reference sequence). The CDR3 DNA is TGTGCCAGTAGTAGGACAGCGTATAATTCACCCCTCCACTTT. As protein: CASSRTAYNSPLHF.

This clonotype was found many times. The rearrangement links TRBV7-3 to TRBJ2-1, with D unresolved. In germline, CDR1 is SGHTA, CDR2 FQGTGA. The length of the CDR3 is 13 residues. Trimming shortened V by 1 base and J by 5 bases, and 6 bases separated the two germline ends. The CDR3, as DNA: TGTGCCAGCAGCTTAAACCTGAACAATGAGCAGTTCTTC. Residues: CASSLNLNNEQFF.

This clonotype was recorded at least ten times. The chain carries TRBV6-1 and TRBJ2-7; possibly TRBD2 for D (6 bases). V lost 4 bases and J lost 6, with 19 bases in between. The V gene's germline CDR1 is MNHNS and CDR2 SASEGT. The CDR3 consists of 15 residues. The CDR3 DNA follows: TGTGCCAGCAGTGTGACATGGACTATGAGCCGCGAGCAGTACTTC. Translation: CASSVTWTMSREQYF.

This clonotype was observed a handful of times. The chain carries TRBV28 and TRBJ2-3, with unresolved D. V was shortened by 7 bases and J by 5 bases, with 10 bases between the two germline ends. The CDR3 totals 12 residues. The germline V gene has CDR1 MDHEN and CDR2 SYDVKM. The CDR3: CASTQRQDTQYF. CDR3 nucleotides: TGTGCCAGCACACAGAGGCAAGATACGCAGTATTTT.

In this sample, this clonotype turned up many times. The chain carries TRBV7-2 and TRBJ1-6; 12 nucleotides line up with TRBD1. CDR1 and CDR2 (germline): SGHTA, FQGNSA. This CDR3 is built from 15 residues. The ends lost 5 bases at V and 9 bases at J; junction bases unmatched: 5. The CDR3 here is CASSPGTGGGSPLHF. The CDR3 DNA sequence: TGTGCCAGCAGCCCCGGGACAGGGGGCGGTTCACCCCTCCACTTT.

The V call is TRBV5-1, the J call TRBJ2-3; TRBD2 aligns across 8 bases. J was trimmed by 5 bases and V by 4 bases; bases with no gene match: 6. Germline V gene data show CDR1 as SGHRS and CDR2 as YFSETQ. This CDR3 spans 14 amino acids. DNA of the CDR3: TGCGCCAGCAGCCGGGGGGGCGTGGAAGATACGCAGTATTTT. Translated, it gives CASSRGGVEDTQYF.

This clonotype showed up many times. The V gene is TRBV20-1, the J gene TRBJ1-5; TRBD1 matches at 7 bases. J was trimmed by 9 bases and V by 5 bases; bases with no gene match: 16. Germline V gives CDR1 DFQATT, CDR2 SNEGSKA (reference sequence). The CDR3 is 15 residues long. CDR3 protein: CSAWDSSNQEGPQHF. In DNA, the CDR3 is TGCAGTGCTTGGGACAGTTCAAACCAAGAGGGGCCCCAGCATTTT.

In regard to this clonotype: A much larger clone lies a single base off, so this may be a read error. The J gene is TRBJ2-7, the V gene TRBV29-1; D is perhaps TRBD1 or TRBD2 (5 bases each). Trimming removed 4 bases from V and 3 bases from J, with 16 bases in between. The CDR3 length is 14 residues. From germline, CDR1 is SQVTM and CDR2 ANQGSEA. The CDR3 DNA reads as TGCAGCGTTGCGTTCCGGGGCGGTCGCTACGAGCAGTACTTC. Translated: CSVAFRGGRYEQYF.

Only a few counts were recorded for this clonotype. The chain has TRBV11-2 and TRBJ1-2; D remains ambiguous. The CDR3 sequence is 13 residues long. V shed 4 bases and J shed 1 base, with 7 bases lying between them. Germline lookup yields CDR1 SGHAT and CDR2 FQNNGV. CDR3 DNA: TGTGCCAGCAGCTCCGACGGTAACTATGGCTACACCTTC. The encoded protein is CASSSDGNYGYTF.

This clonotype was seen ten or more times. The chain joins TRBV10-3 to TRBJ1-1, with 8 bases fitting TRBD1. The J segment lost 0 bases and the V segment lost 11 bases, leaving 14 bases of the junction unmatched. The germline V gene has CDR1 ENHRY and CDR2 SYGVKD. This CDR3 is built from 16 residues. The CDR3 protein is CAARQGPRGLNTEAFF. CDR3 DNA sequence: TGTGCCGCCAGACAGGGGCCTAGGGGCTTGAACACTGAAGCTTTCTTT.

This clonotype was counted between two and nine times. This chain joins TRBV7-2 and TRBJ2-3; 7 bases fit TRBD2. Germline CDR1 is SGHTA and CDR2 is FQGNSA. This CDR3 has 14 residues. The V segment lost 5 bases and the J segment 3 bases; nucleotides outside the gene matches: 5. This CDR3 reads CASSPGGRTDTQYF. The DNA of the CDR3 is TGTGCCAGCAGCCCGGGGGGTCGGACAGATACGCAGTATTTT. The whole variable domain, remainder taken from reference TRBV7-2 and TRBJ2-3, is GAGVSQSPSNKVTEKGKDVELRCDPISGHTALYWYRQSLGQGLEFLIYFQGNSAPDKSGLPSDRFSAERTGGSVSTLTIQRTQQEDSAVYLCASSPGGRTDTQYFGPGTRLTVL.

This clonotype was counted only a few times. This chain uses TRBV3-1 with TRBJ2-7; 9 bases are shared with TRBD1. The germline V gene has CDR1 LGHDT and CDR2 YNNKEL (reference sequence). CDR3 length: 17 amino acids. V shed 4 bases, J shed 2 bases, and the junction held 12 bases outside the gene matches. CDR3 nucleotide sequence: TGTGCCAGCAGCCCCCGACTTACCGGGACAGGGACCTACGAGCAGTACTTC. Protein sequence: CASSPRLTGTGTYEQYF.

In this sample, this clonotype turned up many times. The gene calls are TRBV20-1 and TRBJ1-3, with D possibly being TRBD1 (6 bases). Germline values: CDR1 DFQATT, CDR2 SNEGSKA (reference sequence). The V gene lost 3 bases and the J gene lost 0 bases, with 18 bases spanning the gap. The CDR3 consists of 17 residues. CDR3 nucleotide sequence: TGCAGTGCTAGGTCCTCACAGGGCCCCAGCTCTGGAAACACCATATATTTT. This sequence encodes CSARSSQGPSSGNTIYF.

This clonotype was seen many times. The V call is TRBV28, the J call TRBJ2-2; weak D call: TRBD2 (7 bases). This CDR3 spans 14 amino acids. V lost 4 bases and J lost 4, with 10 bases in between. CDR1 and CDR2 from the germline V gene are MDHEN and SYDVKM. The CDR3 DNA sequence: TGTGCCAGCAGTTCAGGGGAGGGCACCGGGGAGCTGTTTTTT. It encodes CASSSGEGTGELFF.

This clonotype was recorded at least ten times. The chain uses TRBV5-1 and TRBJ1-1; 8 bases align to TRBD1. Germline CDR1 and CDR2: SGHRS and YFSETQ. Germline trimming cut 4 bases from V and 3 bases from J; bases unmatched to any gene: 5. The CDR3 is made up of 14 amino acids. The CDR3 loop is CASSVTGDDTEAFF. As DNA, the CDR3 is TGCGCCAGCAGCGTGACAGGGGATGACACTGAAGCTTTCTTT. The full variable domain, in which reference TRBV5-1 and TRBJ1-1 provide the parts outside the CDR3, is KAGVTQTPRYLIKTRGQQVTLSCSPISGHRSVSWYQQTPGQGLQFLFEYFSETQRNKGNFPGRFSGRQFSNSRSEMNVSTLELGDSALYLCASSVTGDDTEAFFGQGTRLTVV.

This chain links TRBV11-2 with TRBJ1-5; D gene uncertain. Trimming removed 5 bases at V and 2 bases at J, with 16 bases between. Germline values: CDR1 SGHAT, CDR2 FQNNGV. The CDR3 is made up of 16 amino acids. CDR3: CASSRGSTWGNQPQHF. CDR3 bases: TGTGCCAGCAGCCGCGGATCTACCTGGGGCAATCAGCCCCAGCATTTT.

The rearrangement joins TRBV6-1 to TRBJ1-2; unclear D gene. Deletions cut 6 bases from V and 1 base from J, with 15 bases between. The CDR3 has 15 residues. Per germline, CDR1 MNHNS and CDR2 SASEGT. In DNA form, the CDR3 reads TGTGCCAGCAGGACCTCGAGCCTCAATAACTATGGCTACACCTTC. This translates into CASRTSSLNNYGYTF.

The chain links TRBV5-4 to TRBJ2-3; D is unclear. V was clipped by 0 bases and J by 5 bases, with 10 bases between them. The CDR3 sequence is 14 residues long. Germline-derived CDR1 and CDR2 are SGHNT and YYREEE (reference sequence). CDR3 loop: CASSLVENGDTQYF. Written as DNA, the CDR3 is TGTGCCAGCAGCTTGGTAGAGAACGGAGATACGCAGTATTTT.

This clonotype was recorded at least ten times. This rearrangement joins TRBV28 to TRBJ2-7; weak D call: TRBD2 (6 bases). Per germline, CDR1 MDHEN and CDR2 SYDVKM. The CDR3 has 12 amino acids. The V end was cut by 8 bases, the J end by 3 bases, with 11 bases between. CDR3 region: CASAPGGYEQYF. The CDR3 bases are TGTGCCAGCGCCCCCGGGGGCTACGAGCAGTACTTC.

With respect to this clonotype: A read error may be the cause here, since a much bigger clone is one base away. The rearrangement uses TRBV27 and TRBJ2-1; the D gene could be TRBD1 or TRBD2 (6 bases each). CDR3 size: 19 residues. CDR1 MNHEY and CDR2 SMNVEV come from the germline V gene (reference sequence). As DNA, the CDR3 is TGTGCCAGCAGTCTTGTTAGGAGGGGGGTGGGGCCCTTCTACAATGAGCAATTCTTC. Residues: CASSLVRRGVGPFYNEQFF.

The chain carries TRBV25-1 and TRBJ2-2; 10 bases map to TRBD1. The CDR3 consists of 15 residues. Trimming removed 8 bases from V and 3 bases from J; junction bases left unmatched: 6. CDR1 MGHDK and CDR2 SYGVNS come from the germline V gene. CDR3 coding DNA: TGTGCCAGCTCTGGGACAGGGGAATACACCGGGGAGCTGTTTTTT. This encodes CASSGTGEYTGELFF.

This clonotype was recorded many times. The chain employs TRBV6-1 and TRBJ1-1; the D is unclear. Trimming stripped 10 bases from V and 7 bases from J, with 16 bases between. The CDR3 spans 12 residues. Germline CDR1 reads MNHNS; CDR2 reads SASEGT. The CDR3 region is CANPHGFREAFF. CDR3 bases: TGTGCCAACCCACATGGATTCCGTGAAGCTTTCTTT.

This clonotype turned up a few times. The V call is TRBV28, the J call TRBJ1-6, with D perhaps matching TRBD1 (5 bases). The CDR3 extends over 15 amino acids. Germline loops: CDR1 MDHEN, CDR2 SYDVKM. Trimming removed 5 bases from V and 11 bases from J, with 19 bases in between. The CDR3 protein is CASSGFGTGDTPLHF. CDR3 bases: TGTGCCAGCAGTGGTTTCGGGACGGGAGATACACCCCTCCACTTT.

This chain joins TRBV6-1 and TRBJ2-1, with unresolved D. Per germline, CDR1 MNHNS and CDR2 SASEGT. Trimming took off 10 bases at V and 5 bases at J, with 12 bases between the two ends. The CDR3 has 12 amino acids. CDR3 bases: TGTGCCATTTCGGACGCCGACAATGAGCAGTTCTTC. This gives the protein CAISDADNEQFF.

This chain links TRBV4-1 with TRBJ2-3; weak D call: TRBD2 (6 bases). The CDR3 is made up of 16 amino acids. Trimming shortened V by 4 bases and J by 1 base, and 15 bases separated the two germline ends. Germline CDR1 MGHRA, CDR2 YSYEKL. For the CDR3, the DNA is TGCGCCAGCAGCCTGAGCCAGCGGGCCCGCACAGATACGCAGTATTTT. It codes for CASSLSQRARTDTQYF.

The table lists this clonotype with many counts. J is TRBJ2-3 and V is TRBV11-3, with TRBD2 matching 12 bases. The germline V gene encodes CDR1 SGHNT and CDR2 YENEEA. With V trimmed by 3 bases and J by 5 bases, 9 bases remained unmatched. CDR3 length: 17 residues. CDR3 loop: CASSFPYTSGGRDTQYF. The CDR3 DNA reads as TGTGCCAGCAGCTTCCCCTATACTAGCGGGGGGAGAGATACGCAGTATTTT.